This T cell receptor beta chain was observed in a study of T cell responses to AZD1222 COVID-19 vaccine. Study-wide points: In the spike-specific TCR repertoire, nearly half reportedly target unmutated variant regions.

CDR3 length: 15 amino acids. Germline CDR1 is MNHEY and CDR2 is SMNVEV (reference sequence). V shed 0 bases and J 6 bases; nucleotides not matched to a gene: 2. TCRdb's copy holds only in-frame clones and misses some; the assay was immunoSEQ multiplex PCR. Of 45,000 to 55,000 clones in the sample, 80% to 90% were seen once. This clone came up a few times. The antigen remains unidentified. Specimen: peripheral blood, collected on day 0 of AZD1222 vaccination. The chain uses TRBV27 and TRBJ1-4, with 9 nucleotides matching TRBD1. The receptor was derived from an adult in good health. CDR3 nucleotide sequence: TGTGCCAGCAGTTTATCAGGGACAGGGTATGAAAAACTGTTTTTT. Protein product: CASSLSGTGYEKLFF.